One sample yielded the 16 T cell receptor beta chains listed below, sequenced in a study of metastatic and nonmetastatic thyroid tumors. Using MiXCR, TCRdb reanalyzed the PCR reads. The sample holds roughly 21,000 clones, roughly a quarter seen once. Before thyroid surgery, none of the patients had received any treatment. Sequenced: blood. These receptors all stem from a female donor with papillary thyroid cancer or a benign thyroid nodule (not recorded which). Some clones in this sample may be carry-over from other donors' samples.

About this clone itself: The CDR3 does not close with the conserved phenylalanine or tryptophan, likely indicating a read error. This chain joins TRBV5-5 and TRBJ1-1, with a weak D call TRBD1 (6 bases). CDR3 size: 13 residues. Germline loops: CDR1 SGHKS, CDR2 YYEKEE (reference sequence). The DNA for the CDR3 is TGTGACAGCAGCTCCAGGGGTCCCACTGAAGCTTTCCTT. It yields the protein CDSSSRGPTEAFL.

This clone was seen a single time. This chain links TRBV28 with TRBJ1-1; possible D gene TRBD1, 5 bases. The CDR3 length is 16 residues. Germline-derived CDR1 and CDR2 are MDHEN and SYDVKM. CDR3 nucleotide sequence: TGTGGCTTCAGTTTAGGCCCGGGACTGCTGAACACTGAAGCTTTCTTT. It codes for CGFSLGPGLLNTEAFF.

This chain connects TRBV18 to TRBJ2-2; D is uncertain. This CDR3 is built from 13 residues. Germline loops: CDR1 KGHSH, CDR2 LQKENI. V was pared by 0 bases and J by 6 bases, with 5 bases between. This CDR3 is CASSPPNSGELFF. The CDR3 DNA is TGTGCCAGCTCACCACCGAATTCCGGGGAGCTGTTTTTT. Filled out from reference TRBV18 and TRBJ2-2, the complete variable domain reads NAGVMQNPRHLVRRRGQEARLRCSPMKGHSHVYWYRQLPEEGLKFMVYLQKENIIDESGMPKERFSAEFPKEGPSILRIQQVVRGDSAAYFCASSPPNSGELFFGEGSRLTVL.

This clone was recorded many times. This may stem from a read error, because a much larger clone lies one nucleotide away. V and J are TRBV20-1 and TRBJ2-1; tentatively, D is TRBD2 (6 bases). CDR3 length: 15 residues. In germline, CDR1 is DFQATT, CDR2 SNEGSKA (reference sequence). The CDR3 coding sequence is TGCAGTGCTAGCACGACTAGAGGCTCCTACAATGGGCAGTTCTTC. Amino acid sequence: CSASTTRGSYNGQFF.

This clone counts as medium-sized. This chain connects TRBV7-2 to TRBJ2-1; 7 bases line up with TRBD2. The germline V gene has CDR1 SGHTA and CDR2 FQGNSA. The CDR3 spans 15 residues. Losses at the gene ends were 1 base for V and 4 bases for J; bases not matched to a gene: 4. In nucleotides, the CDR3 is TGTGCCAGCAGCTTAGGCGGGACTACATACAATGAGCAGTTCTTC. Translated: CASSLGGTTYNEQFF.

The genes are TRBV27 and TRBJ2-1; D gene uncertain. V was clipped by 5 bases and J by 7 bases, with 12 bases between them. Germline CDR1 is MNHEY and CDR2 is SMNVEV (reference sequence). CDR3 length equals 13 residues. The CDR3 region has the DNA TGTGCCAGCAGTGTCCCTCAAGGGAATGAGCAGTTCTTC. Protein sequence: CASSVPQGNEQFF.

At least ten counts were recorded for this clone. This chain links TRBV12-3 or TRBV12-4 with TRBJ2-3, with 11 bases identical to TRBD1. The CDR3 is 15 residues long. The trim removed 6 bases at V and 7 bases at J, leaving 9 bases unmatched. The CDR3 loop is CASRRTGGDLNTQYF. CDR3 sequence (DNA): TGTGCCAGCAGGAGGACAGGGGGCGATTTAAATACGCAGTATTTT.

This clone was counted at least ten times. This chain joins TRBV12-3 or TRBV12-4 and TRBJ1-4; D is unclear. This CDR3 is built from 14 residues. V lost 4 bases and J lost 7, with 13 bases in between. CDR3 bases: TGTGCCAGCAGTTACTTCGGGTCGCGTGAAAAACTGTTTTTT. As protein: CASSYFGSREKLFF.

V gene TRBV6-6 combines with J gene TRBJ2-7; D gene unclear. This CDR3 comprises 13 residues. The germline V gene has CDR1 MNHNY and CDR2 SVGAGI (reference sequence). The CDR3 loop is CASSDSIEYEQYV. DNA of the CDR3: TGTGCCAGCAGTGACTCGATAGAGTACGAGCAGTACGTC.

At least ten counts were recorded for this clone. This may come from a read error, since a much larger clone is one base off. The CDR3 DNA reads TGTGCCAGCAGAAGAACTAGGAAACAGGGAAACACCATATATTTT. Encoded protein: CASRRTRKQGNTIYF. J is TRBJ1-3 and V is TRBV7-9, with no clear D. From germline, CDR1 is SEHNR and CDR2 FQNEAQ (reference sequence). This CDR3 region has 15 residues. Trimming left V 6 bases short and J 4 bases short, with 16 bases between.

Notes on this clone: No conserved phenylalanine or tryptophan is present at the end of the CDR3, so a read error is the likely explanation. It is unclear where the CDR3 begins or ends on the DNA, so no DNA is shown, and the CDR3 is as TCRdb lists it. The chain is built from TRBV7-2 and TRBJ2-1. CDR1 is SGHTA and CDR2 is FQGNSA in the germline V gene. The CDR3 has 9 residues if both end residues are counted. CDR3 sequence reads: CASSGSVFL.

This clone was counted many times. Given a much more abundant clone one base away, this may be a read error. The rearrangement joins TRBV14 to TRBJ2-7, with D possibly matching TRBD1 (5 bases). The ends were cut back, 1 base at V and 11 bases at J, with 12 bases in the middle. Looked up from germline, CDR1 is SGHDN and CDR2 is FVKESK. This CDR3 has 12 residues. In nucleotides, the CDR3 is TGTGCCAGCAGCCAAGCGAGGACATTTAAGTACTTC. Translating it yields CASSQARTFKYF.

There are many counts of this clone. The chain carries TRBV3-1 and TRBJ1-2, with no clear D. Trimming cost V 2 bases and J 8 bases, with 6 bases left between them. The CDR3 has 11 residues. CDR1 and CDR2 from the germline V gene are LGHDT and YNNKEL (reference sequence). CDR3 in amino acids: CASSQLYGYTF. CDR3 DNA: TGTGCCAGCAGCCAATTATACGGCTACACCTTC. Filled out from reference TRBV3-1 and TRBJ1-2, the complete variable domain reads DTAVSQTPKYLVTQMGNDKSIKCEQNLGHDTMYWYKQDSKKFLKIMFSYNNKELIINETVPNRFSPKSPDKAHLNLHINSLELGDSAVYFCASSQLYGYTFGSGTRLTVV.

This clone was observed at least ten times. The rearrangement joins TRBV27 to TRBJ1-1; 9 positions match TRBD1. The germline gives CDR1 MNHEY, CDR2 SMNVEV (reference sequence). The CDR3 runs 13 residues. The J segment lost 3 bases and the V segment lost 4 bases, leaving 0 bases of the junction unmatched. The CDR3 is CASSWTGDTEAFF. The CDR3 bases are TGTGCCAGCAGTTGGACAGGGGACACTGAAGCTTTCTTT.

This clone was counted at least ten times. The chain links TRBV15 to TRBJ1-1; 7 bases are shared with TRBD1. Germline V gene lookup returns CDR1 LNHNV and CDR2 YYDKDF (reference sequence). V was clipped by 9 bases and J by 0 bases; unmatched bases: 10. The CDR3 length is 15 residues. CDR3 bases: TGTGCCACGAGGGACACAGGGGCCTTGAACACTGAAGCTTTCTTT. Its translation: CATRDTGALNTEAFF.

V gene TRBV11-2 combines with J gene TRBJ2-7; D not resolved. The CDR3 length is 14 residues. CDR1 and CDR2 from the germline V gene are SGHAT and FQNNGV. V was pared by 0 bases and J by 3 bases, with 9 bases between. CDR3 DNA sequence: TGTGCCAGCAGCTTAGACAGGCTCAACTACGAGCAGTACTTC. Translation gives CASSLDRLNYEQYF.